This entry concerns a single TCR beta chain. What this receptor recognizes is not known. Per-base qualities were not stored, and no clone one base away is much larger. This specimen comes from a study of blood T cell repertoires in COVID-19 (TCRdb year 2020). With regard to the full study: Samples from collaborators originated in the United States, Italy and Spain and spanned both the acute and convalescent phases of COVID-19. A de-identified subject ID, COVID-19 status, age in years and sex were almost always included in the sample metadata. The material from the prospective study consisted of cDNA or gDNA derived from T cells, B-cell-depleted T cells, or PBMCs. The repertoires were released in a freely available public database meant as a resource for research on the immune response to SARS-CoV-2. Where HLA class I and class II types were available, the types were taken from metadata supplied by the sample provider, not from assay-based typing. The samples were drawn from two sources: the first 160 participants of the ongoing ImmuneRACE study, and fewer than 1,500 subjects contributed by 6 global collaborators. Deeply sampled blood TCRbeta repertoires from subjects exposed to, actively infected with, or recovered from COVID-19 were included in the dataset.

TCRbeta CDR3 regions were amplified from genomic DNA using the immunoSEQ Assay, a bias-controlled multiplex PCR. For the original study's pipeline: The number of nucleated cells in each sample was estimated from the amplification of reference gene primers within the assay. Sequence reads were collapsed and filtered to measure the absolute abundance of every unique TCRbeta CDR3 rearrangement. For each sample, productive Simpson clonality was calculated as the square root of Simpson's diversity index over productive rearrangements. TCRdb took over this immuneACCESS table, retaining in-frame rearrangements with V and J assigned. Such tables are incomplete; in checked studies, under half of the missing clones stem from an unresolved V gene, and the remainder is unexplained. The DNA gave D and trimming, while V, J and clone size come from that table. The sample table records under 200,000 clones; 85% of these occur just once. Clones ranked in the top ten supply roughly 0.91% of the sample.

Here V drops 2 bases and J drops 1 base, and the junction holds 5 bases not matched to any gene. From the cysteine through the phenylalanine, the CDR3 covers 15 amino acids. Of the read, only the CDR3 DNA is kept; its 45 bases are in frame from base 1. The germline V gene encodes CDR1 SGHRS and CDR2 YFSETQ. Results and caveats for the whole study, not just this receptor: How much clinical and demographic metadata was included differed by source and by participant, and the metadata was provided uncurated.

One collaborating source in Seattle enrolled patients while the patients were actively infected and followed the patients over time throughout the course of disease. Whole blood was collected in K2EDTA tubes by collaborating institutions according to the institutions' own protocols. For TCRbeta analysis, collaborators shipped samples in one of three forms: frozen whole blood, isolated PBMCs, or DNA extracted from either of those sample types. The receptor comes from a man aged 60 to 75 with COVID-19, enrolled during active disease. The sequence is built from TRBV5-1 and TRBJ1-1; the junction holds 7 bases that match TRBD1. The specimen was peripheral blood. The bases are TGCGCCAGCAGCTTTGGGACAGATACGAACACTGAAGCTTTCTTT. The encoded protein is CASSFGTDTNTEAFF. When the CDR3 is completed using the reference TRBV5-1 and TRBJ1-1 genes on either side, the full variable domain is KAGVTQTPRYLIKTRGQQVTLSCSPISGHRSVSWYQQTPGQGLQFLFEYFSETQRNKGNFPGRFSGRQFSNSRSEMNVSTLELGDSALYLCASSFGTDTNTEAFFGQGTRLTVV.